The sequence of this T cell receptor beta chain was determined in a study of blood T cell repertoires in COVID-19. The method was immunoSEQ multiplex PCR; TCRdb's version includes in-frame clones alone and lacks a portion of them. In the table there are about 190,000 clones, approximately 81% of which are singletons. Sequenced sample: peripheral blood. The clonotype comes from a woman of 80 years or more with active or convalescent COVID-19.

The CDR3 region is CASRPHRAGQGANIQYF. The CDR3 DNA sequence: TGTGCCAGCAGACCCCATAGGGCGGGACAGGGGGCTAACATTCAGTACTTC. The J gene is TRBJ2-4, the V gene TRBV7-2, with 12 bases fitting TRBD1. V dropped 6 bases and J dropped 7; count of bases not matched to a gene: 13. The CDR3 has 17 residues. Germline loops: CDR1 SGHTA, CDR2 FQGNSA.